A selection of T cell receptor beta chains follows, all from one sample in a study of blood T cell repertoires in COVID-19. Profiled with immunoSEQ multiplex PCR; TCRdb holds only in-frame clones, not every one. Of more than 150,000 clones in the sample, 86% were seen once. The sample was peripheral blood. These receptors were obtained from a woman in her 70s with acute or convalescent COVID-19. The CDR3 runs from the conserved cysteine through the conserved F or W. A D gene is named only where the DNA matches it firmly. Part of the rows lack a size; the others show once, few, many or a class for expanded clones.

J gene: TRBJ1-1; D gene: NA; clone size: few; V gene: TRBV11-3; CDR3 protein: CASSLDQGSTEAFF; CDR3 DNA: TGTGCCAGCAGCTTAGATCAGGGGAGCACTGAAGCTTTCTTT
J gene: TRBJ2-5; D gene: TRBD1; clone size: NA; V gene: TRBV7-6; CDR3 protein: CASSLSPPVTGGQETQYF; CDR3 DNA: TGTGCCAGCAGCTTATCGCCTCCCGTTACAGGGGGGCAAGAGACCCAGTACTTC
J gene: TRBJ2-7; D gene: NA; clone size: NA; V gene: TRBV11-2; CDR3 protein: CASSLAPSRYEQYF; CDR3 DNA: TGTGCCAGCAGCTTAGCCCCCTCTAGATACGAGCAGTACTTC
J gene: TRBJ1-1; D gene: NA; clone size: NA; V gene: TRBV29-1; CDR3 protein: CSAEVYAGTEAFF; CDR3 DNA: TGCAGCGCCGAGGTGTACGCGGGGACTGAAGCTTTCTTT
J gene: TRBJ2-3; D gene: TRBD2; clone size: NA; V gene: TRBV6-6; CDR3 protein: CASSRSLTSGRSADTQYF; CDR3 DNA: TGTGCCAGCAGTCGATCCCTAACTAGCGGGAGGTCCGCAGATACGCAGTATTTT
J gene: TRBJ1-2; D gene: TRBD1; clone size: NA; V gene: TRBV20-1; CDR3 protein: CSASATGDFHGYTF; CDR3 DNA: TGCAGTGCTAGTGCGACAGGGGACTTCCATGGCTACACCTTC
J gene: TRBJ2-7; D gene: TRBD2; clone size: NA; V gene: TRBV28; CDR3 protein: CASSRGGAGGGYEQYF; CDR3 DNA: TGTGCCAGCAGTCGAGGGGGGGCGGGAGGCGGCTACGAGCAGTACTTC
J gene: TRBJ2-7; D gene: TRBD1; clone size: NA; V gene: TRBV2; CDR3 protein: CASWDRDHEQYF; CDR3 DNA: TGTGCCAGCTGGGACAGGGATCACGAGCAGTACTTC
J gene: TRBJ1-1; D gene: NA; clone size: NA; V gene: TRBV19; CDR3 protein: CASSPRLGDTEAFF; CDR3 DNA: TGTGCCAGTAGTCCCAGGCTCGGGGACACTGAAGCTTTCTTT
J gene: TRBJ2-1; D gene: TRBD2; clone size: NA; V gene: TRBV30; CDR3 protein: CAWSVLRSGGPKPDEQFF; CDR3 DNA: TGTGCCTGGAGTGTACTCAGGAGCGGGGGCCCTAAACCTGATGAGCAGTTCTTC
J gene: TRBJ2-7; D gene: TRBD1; clone size: NA; V gene: TRBV27; CDR3 protein: CASRKYRGRSYEQYF; CDR3 DNA: TGTGCCAGCAGGAAATACAGGGGGCGGTCCTACGAGCAGTACTTC
J gene: TRBJ1-2; D gene: NA; clone size: NA; V gene: TRBV19; CDR3 protein: CASRRANYGYTF; CDR3 DNA: TGTGCCAGTAGACGGGCTAACTATGGCTACACCTTC
J gene: TRBJ1-5; D gene: NA; clone size: NA; V gene: TRBV30; CDR3 protein: CAWSVAGDQPQHF; CDR3 DNA: TGTGCCTGGAGTGTGGCAGGGGATCAGCCCCAGCATTTT
J gene: TRBJ1-3; D gene: NA; clone size: once; V gene: TRBV2; CDR3 protein: CASRSKGHDASGNTIYF; CDR3 DNA: TGTGCCAGCAGATCGAAAGGACACGACGCCTCTGGAAACACCATATATTTT
J gene: TRBJ2-1; D gene: TRBD2; clone size: NA; V gene: TRBV14; CDR3 protein: CASSHRTSGDYNEQFF; CDR3 DNA: TGTGCCAGCAGCCACCGGACTAGCGGGGACTACAATGAGCAGTTCTTC
J gene: TRBJ1-6; D gene: TRBD1; clone size: NA; V gene: TRBV5-4; CDR3 protein: CASSIGTGNSPLHF; CDR3 DNA: TGTGCCAGCAGCATTGGGACAGGGAATTCACCCCTCCACTTT
J gene: TRBJ1-2; D gene: TRBD1; clone size: NA; V gene: TRBV5-1; CDR3 protein: CASSGQGDYGYTF; CDR3 DNA: TGCGCCAGCAGCGGACAGGGGGACTATGGCTACACCTTC
J gene: TRBJ1-2; D gene: NA; clone size: NA; V gene: TRBV19; CDR3 protein: CASRSRGQYYGYTF; CDR3 DNA: TGTGCCAGTAGAAGCCGCGGACAGTACTATGGCTACACCTTC
J gene: TRBJ2-3; D gene: NA; clone size: once; V gene: TRBV2; CDR3 protein: CASSERDLRTDTQYF; CDR3 DNA: TGTGCCAGCAGTGAAAGAGACTTACGCACAGATACGCAGTATTTT
J gene: TRBJ2-7; D gene: TRBD1; clone size: NA; V gene: TRBV11-3; CDR3 protein: CASSLTPLHRGLSYEQYF; CDR3 DNA: TGTGCCAGCAGCTTAACCCCCCTTCACAGGGGGCTCTCCTACGAGCAGTACTTC
J gene: TRBJ1-5; D gene: TRBD1; clone size: few; V gene: TRBV15; CDR3 protein: CATSRSGQGRGNQPQHF; CDR3 DNA: TGTGCCACCAGCAGATCCGGACAGGGTCGCGGCAATCAGCCCCAGCATTTT
J gene: TRBJ1-5; D gene: NA; clone size: NA; V gene: TRBV9; CDR3 protein: CASSVGYSNQPQHF; CDR3 DNA: TGTGCCAGCAGCGTAGGCTATAGCAATCAGCCCCAGCATTTT
J gene: TRBJ1-5; D gene: NA; clone size: NA; V gene: TRBV4-1; CDR3 protein: CASSQVGGVSNQPQHF; CDR3 DNA: TGCGCCAGCAGCCAAGTAGGGGGTGTTAGCAATCAGCCCCAGCATTTT
J gene: TRBJ2-5; D gene: NA; clone size: NA; V gene: TRBV4-1; CDR3 protein: CASSQVNGAQYF; CDR3 DNA: TGCGCCAGCAGCCAAGTAAACGGGGCCCAGTACTTC
J gene: TRBJ1-4; D gene: NA; clone size: NA; V gene: TRBV10-3; CDR3 protein: CAISESRGEKLFF; CDR3 DNA: TGTGCCATCAGTGAGTCGCGGGGGGAAAAACTGTTTTTT
J gene: TRBJ2-3; D gene: NA; clone size: NA; V gene: TRBV29-1; CDR3 protein: CSVQRAPDTQYF; CDR3 DNA: TGCAGCGTCCAGAGGGCACCAGATACGCAGTATTTT
J gene: TRBJ1-4; D gene: TRBD1; clone size: NA; V gene: TRBV4-2; CDR3 protein: CASSPRDRPFNEKLFF; CDR3 DNA: TGTGCCAGCAGCCCCCGGGACAGGCCCTTTAATGAAAAACTGTTTTTT
J gene: TRBJ2-1; D gene: TRBD1; clone size: NA; V gene: TRBV7-2; CDR3 protein: CASSLGGGKNSYNEQFF; CDR3 DNA: TGTGCCAGCAGCTTAGGAGGGGGCAAAAACTCCTACAATGAGCAGTTCTTC
J gene: TRBJ1-6; D gene: NA; clone size: few; V gene: TRBV7-2; CDR3 protein: CASSLGDILFSPLHF; CDR3 DNA: TGTGCCAGCAGCTTAGGGGACATCTTATTTTCACCCCTCCACTTT
J gene: TRBJ1-2; D gene: TRBD1; clone size: NA; V gene: TRBV11-2; CDR3 protein: CASSLGQGYGYTF; CDR3 DNA: TGTGCCAGCAGCCTCGGACAGGGCTATGGCTACACCTTC
J gene: TRBJ1-3; D gene: NA; clone size: few; V gene: TRBV9; CDR3 protein: CASSVGAFGNTIYF; CDR3 DNA: TGTGCCAGCAGCGTAGGGGCATTTGGAAACACCATATATTTT
J gene: TRBJ2-5; D gene: TRBD2; clone size: NA; V gene: TRBV28; CDR3 protein: CASSLVSGGAGETQYF; CDR3 DNA: TGTGCCAGCAGTTTAGTTAGCGGGGGGGCAGGAGAGACCCAGTACTTC
J gene: TRBJ2-7; D gene: NA; clone size: NA; V gene: TRBV19; CDR3 protein: CASGAGADYEQYF; CDR3 DNA: TGTGCCAGTGGGGCGGGGGCCGACTACGAGCAGTACTTC
J gene: TRBJ1-6; D gene: TRBD1; clone size: NA; V gene: TRBV7-2; CDR3 protein: CASSSKDRGWSNSPLHF; CDR3 DNA: TGTGCCAGCAGCTCGAAAGACAGGGGATGGTCAAATTCACCCCTCCACTTT
J gene: TRBJ2-1; D gene: TRBD1; clone size: NA; V gene: TRBV9; CDR3 protein: CASSGTGGDEQFF; CDR3 DNA: TGTGCCAGCAGTGGAACAGGGGGCGATGAGCAGTTCTTC
J gene: TRBJ2-7; D gene: TRBD2; clone size: NA; V gene: TRBV19; CDR3 protein: CASSSGLAVYF; CDR3 DNA: TGTGCCAGTAGTAGTGGACTAGCGGTGTACTTC
J gene: TRBJ1-2; D gene: TRBD1; clone size: few; V gene: TRBV6-5; CDR3 protein: CASSPDREGGYGYTF; CDR3 DNA: TGTGCCAGCAGTCCGGACAGGGAAGGAGGGTATGGCTACACCTTC
J gene: TRBJ2-2; D gene: NA; clone size: NA; V gene: TRBV4-2; CDR3 protein: CASSQDPQYDTGELFF; CDR3 DNA: TGTGCCAGCAGCCAAGATCCGCAGTACGACACCGGGGAGCTGTTTTTT
J gene: TRBJ2-7; D gene: NA; clone size: once; V gene: TRBV4-2; CDR3 protein: CASSQGGSDYEQYF; CDR3 DNA: TGTGCCAGCAGCCAAGGCGGGTCTGACTACGAGCAGTACTTC
J gene: TRBJ1-6; D gene: NA; clone size: NA; V gene: TRBV11-2; CDR3 protein: CASSLVQNSPLHF; CDR3 DNA: TGTGCCAGCAGCTTAGTTCAGAATTCACCCCTCCACTTT
J gene: TRBJ1-2; D gene: NA; clone size: once; V gene: TRBV6-2/TRBV6-3; CDR3 protein: CASSYSGGGSNYGYTF; CDR3 DNA: TGTGCCAGCAGTTACTCGGGAGGAGGGTCGAACTATGGCTACACCTTC
J gene: TRBJ2-3; D gene: TRBD1; clone size: NA; V gene: TRBV7-9; CDR3 protein: CASRDRALTDTQYF; CDR3 DNA: TGTGCCAGCAGGGACAGGGCGCTAACAGATACGCAGTATTTT
J gene: TRBJ1-2; D gene: NA; clone size: NA; V gene: TRBV7-8; CDR3 protein: CASSLSETPSHF; CDR3 DNA: TGTGCCAGCAGCTTAAGTGAAACACCTTCCCACTTC